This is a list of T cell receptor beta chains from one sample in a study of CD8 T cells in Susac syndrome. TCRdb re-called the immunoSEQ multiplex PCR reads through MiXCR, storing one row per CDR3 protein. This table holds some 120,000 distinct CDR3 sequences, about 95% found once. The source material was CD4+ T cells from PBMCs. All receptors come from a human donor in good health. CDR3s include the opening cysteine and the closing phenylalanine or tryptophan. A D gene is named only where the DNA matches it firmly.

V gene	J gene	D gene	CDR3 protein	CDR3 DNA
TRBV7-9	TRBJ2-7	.	CASSFGATSYEQYF	TGTGCCAGCAGCTTTGGTGCGACCTCCTACGAGCAGTACTTC
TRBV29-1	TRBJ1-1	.	CSVPLQGVNTEAFF	TGCAGCGTCCCTTTACAGGGCGTGAACACTGAAGCTTTCTTT
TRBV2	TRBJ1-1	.	CASIGFLVQTSNTEAFF	TGTGCCAGCATTGGGTTTTTGGTCCAGACCTCGAACACTGAAGCTTTCTTT
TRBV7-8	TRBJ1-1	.	CASSSHGRGFTEAFF	TGTGCCAGCAGCTCTCATGGGCGGGGCTTCACTGAAGCTTTCTTT
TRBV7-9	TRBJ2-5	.	CASSFPQGRGGQETQYF	TGTGCCAGCAGCTTCCCCCAAGGCAGGGGAGGACAAGAGACCCAGTACTTC
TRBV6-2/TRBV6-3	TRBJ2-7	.	CASMERYEQYF	TGTGCCAGCATGGAACGCTACGAGCAGTACTTC
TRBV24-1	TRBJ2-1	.	CATSDLNEQFF	TGTGCCACCAGTGATTTAAATGAGCAGTTCTTC
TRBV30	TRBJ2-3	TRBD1	CAWSVGSGGASDTQYF	TGTGCCTGGAGTGTAGGGTCAGGGGGTGCTTCGGATACGCAGTATTTT
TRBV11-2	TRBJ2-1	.	CASSLRVVPNEQFF	TGTGCCAGCAGCTTAAGGGTAGTCCCGAATGAGCAGTTCTTC
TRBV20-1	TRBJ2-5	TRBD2	CSARDLGLAGALRQETQYF	TGCAGTGCTAGAGATTTGGGACTAGCGGGAGCCCTGCGGCAAGAGACCCAGTACTTC
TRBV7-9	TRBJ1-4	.	CASSPRWANEKLFF	TGTGCCAGCAGCCCCAGGTGGGCTAATGAAAAACTGTTTTTT
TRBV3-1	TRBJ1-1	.	CASSPEGRGAFF	TGTGCCAGCAGCCCAGAGGGCAGGGGAGCTTTCTTT
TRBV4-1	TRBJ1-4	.	CASSQSPGALYEKLFF	TGCGCCAGCAGCCAATCACCTGGGGCCTTGTATGAAAAACTGTTTTTT